This T cell receptor (beta chain) was identified in a study of PD-L1 blockade in urothelial cancer. Generated by immunoSEQ multiplex PCR, the TCRdb table keeps only in-frame clones and is missing some. Of tens of thousands of clones in the sample, approximately 80% are singletons; the top ten hold approximately 4.7%. Looked up from germline, CDR1 is WSHSY and CDR2 is SAAADI. Trimming stripped 4 bases from V and 2 bases from J, with 6 bases between. The length of the CDR3 is 13 residues. This receptor was identified in a man between 70 and 80 years old with urothelial cancer. The sequences come from PBMCs, collected around atezolizumab (anti-PD-L1) treatment. The chain carries TRBV10-2 and TRBJ1-5; no clear D. In DNA, the CDR3 is TGCGCCAGCAGTGTCCAGGGCAATCAGCCCCAGCATTTT. Protein sequence: CASSVQGNQPQHF.